The 22 T cell receptor beta chains below come from one sample, sequenced in a study of blood T cell repertoires in COVID-19. Sequencing was performed with immunoSEQ multiplex PCR; in TCRdb, only in-frame clones are kept and a portion is missing. The sample contains some 50,000 clones, around nine tenths of which appear only once. Input material: peripheral blood. The receptor set was obtained from a man aged 50 or older with acute or convalescent COVID-19.

The CDR3 bases are TGTGCCAGCAGTGAAACCTCCCCAAGGGGGGCTTTCTTT. Translation gives CASSETSPRGAFF. The J gene is TRBJ1-1, the V gene TRBV6-1; D might be TRBD1 (6 bases). The CDR3 has 13 amino acids. The V gene lost 2 bases and the J gene lost 11 bases, with 15 bases spanning the gap. Germline V lookup: CDR1 MNHNS, CDR2 SASEGT.

The J gene is TRBJ2-7, the V gene TRBV15; 8 bases are a match to TRBD1. Germline V gene sequence: CDR1 LNHNV, CDR2 YYDKDF (reference sequence). This CDR3 contains 15 residues. The J segment lost 5 bases and the V segment lost 1 base, leaving 7 bases of the junction unmatched. CDR3 in amino acids: CATSRVRDRMDEQYF. The CDR3 DNA is TGTGCCACCAGCAGAGTGCGGGACAGGATGGACGAGCAGTACTTC.

The gene calls are TRBV3-1 (or the pseudogene TRBV3-2) and TRBJ1-4; TRBD1 is a possible D gene (6 bases). The CDR3 sequence is 15 residues long. In germline, CDR1 is LGHDT, CDR2 YNNKEL (reference sequence). V lost 4 bases and J lost 8, with 17 bases in between. The CDR3 protein is CASSLRGGLGEKLFF. The CDR3 region has the DNA TGTGCCAGCAGCCTTCGGGGGGGGCTTGGAGAAAAACTGTTTTTT.

V usage is TRBV6-5 and J usage is TRBJ1-2; the D gene is possibly TRBD1 (6 bases). CDR1 is MNHEY and CDR2 is SVGAGI in the germline V gene. This CDR3 is built from 15 residues. V lost 5 bases and J lost 8, with 21 bases in between. CDR3 sequence: CASSHGGQPAIGYTF. The CDR3 DNA is TGTGCCAGCAGTCACGGCGGACAGCCTGCTATCGGCTACACCTTC.

The genes are TRBV15 and TRBJ2-5; tentatively, D is TRBD2 (7 bases). V dropped 1 base and J dropped 4 bases, with 19 bases sitting between them. Per germline, CDR1 LNHNV and CDR2 YYDKDF (reference sequence). The CDR3 runs to 17 residues. The CDR3, as DNA: TGTGCCACCAGCAGAGGCTTGGGGGGGGCAGGTGTAGAGACCCAGTACTTC. This sequence encodes CATSRGLGGAGVETQYF.

The V call is TRBV28, the J call TRBJ1-1; 7 bases fit TRBD1. V shed 1 base and J 5 bases; nucleotides not matched to a gene: 4. The CDR3 extends over 14 amino acids. Per the germline V gene, CDR1 is MDHEN and CDR2 is SYDVKM. CDR3 region: CASSLSQGGTEAFF. CDR3 nucleotide sequence: TGTGCCAGCAGTTTATCGCAGGGGGGAACTGAAGCTTTCTTT. Looking up the rest from reference TRBV28 and TRBJ1-1 gives the full variable domain: DVKVTQSSRYLVKRTGEKVFLECVQDMDHENMFWYRQDPGLGLRLIYFSYDVKMKEKGDIPEGYSVSREKKERFSLILESASTNQTSMYLCASSLSQGGTEAFFGQGTRLTVV.

The chain has TRBV15 and TRBJ1-2; possible D gene TRBD1, 5 bases. This CDR3 has 18 residues. V was cut by 8 bases and J by 0 bases, with 25 bases left in between. Germline assignment: CDR1 LNHNV and CDR2 YYDKDF (reference sequence). Here the CDR3 reads CATGEVSRTGASNYGYTF. CDR3 nucleotide sequence: TGTGCCACCGGGGAAGTGAGCCGTACAGGAGCTTCTAACTATGGCTACACCTTC.

For the CDR3, the DNA is TGTGCCAGCAGCTTAGCGCCCGGTTCCTACGAGCAGTACTTC. Its translation is CASSLAPGSYEQYF. This rearrangement joins TRBV7-2 to TRBJ2-7, with no clear D. There are 14 residues in the CDR3. The V gene lost 0 bases and the J gene lost 1 base, with 7 bases spanning the gap. Germline V gene sequence: CDR1 SGHTA, CDR2 FQGNSA.

The rearrangement joins TRBV3-1 (or the pseudogene TRBV3-2) to TRBJ2-3; a possible D gene is TRBD2 (5 bases). Germline V lookup: CDR1 LGHDT, CDR2 YNNKEL (reference sequence). This CDR3 has 15 residues. V was shortened by 4 bases and J by 2 bases, with 13 bases between the two germline ends. The CDR3: CASSPPSAATDTQYF. CDR3 bases: TGTGCCAGCAGCCCCCCCTCAGCGGCCACAGATACGCAGTATTTT.

The chain couples TRBV7-3 to TRBJ1-5; D remains ambiguous. Germline assignment: CDR1 SGHTA and CDR2 FQGTGA. With 3 bases removed from V and 4 bases from J, the gap between germline ends came to 7 bases. The CDR3 runs 13 residues. The CDR3 DNA sequence: TGTGCCAGCAGCTTGAGCGGGAATCAGCCCCAGCATTTT. It yields the protein CASSLSGNQPQHF.

This sequence joins TRBV15 and TRBJ2-7; 8 nucleotides align to TRBD1. The V segment lost 3 bases and the J segment 5 bases; nucleotides outside the gene matches: 9. The length of the CDR3 is 15 residues. Germline V gene lookup returns CDR1 LNHNV and CDR2 YYDKDF (reference sequence). CDR3: CATSRNFVTGDEQYF. In DNA, the CDR3 is TGTGCCACCAGCAGGAACTTCGTGACAGGGGACGAGCAGTACTTC.

In this sample, this clone turned up once. The rearrangement links TRBV7-9 to TRBJ2-2, with 8 nucleotides matching TRBD2. The germline gives CDR1 SEHNR, CDR2 FQNEAQ (reference sequence). V dropped 2 bases and J dropped 6; count of bases not matched to a gene: 5. CDR3 length equals 15 residues. CDR3 protein: CASSLPGGTSGELFF. The CDR3 region has the DNA TGTGCCAGCAGCTTACCGGGGGGGACATCCGGGGAGCTGTTTTTT.

Remarks on this clone: One junction end does not reproduce the germline sequence, and a read error may be involved. The genes are TRBV11-1 and TRBJ2-5; D might be TRBD2 (7 bases). Germline V gene lookup returns CDR1 SGHAT and CDR2 FQDESV (reference sequence). CDR3 length: 14 amino acids. The chain's CDR3 is CASSPPRGQGTQYF. The CDR3 DNA reads TGTGCCAGCAGCCCACCGCGGGGGCAAGGGACCCAGTACTTC.

The chain joins TRBV7-2 to TRBJ2-4; 12 positions match TRBD2. Losses at the gene ends were 5 bases for V and 5 bases for J; bases not matched to a gene: 7. The CDR3 consists of 16 residues. Germline CDR1 reads SGHTA; CDR2 reads FQGNSA. CDR3 loop: CASSPASGGAENIQYF. For the CDR3, the DNA is TGTGCCAGCAGCCCCGCTAGCGGGGGGGCTGAAAACATTCAGTACTTC.

CDR3 loop: CASSLADRGILGELFF. CDR3 nucleotides: TGTGCCAGCAGCTTGGCGGACAGAGGGATTCTCGGGGAGCTGTTTTTT. V gene TRBV5-8 combines with J gene TRBJ2-2; D is perhaps TRBD1 (6 bases). V lost 0 bases to trimming and J lost 7 bases, with 16 bases between them. Germline V gives CDR1 SGHTS, CDR2 YDEGEE. The CDR3 consists of 16 residues. The full variable domain, completed using reference TRBV5-8 and TRBJ2-2, is EAGVTQSPTHLIKTRGQQATLRCSPISGHTSVYWYQQALGLGLQFLLWYDEGEERNRGNFPPRFSGRQFPNYSSELNVNALELEDSALYLCASSLADRGILGELFFGEGSRLTVL.

J is TRBJ2-2 and V is TRBV5-6; D not resolved. The V gene lost 0 bases and the J gene lost 0 bases, with 9 bases spanning the gap. The germline CDR1 and CDR2 sequences are SGHDT and YYEEEE. The CDR3 loop spans 16 amino acids. CDR3 in DNA: TGTGCCAGCAGCTTGGCCTGGCAGGCGAACACCGGGGAGCTGTTTTTT. It yields the protein CASSLAWQANTGELFF.

This clone was observed once. This chain links TRBV5-1 with TRBJ2-1, with TRBD1 matching 7 bases. J lost 8 bases, V lost 0 bases, and 8 bases had no gene match. CDR3 length: 15 residues. Looked up from germline, CDR1 is SGHRS and CDR2 is YFSETQ. CDR3 sequence (DNA): TGCGCCAGCAGCTTGGGCGACAGGGAGAGGGATGAGCAGTTCTTC. It yields the protein CASSLGDRERDEQFF.

The chain has TRBV13 and TRBJ2-1, with D uncertain. Germline V gene data show CDR1 as PRHDT and CDR2 as FYEKMQ (reference sequence). This CDR3 is 17 amino acids long. The V gene lost 0 bases and the J gene lost 3 bases, with 15 bases spanning the gap. CDR3 DNA sequence: TGTGCCAGCAGCTTAGGCCTAAAAAAGAGATTCTACAATGAGCAGTTCTTC. It codes for CASSLGLKKRFYNEQFF. Combining the CDR3 with reference TRBV13 and TRBJ2-1 gives the whole variable domain AAGVIQSPRHLIKEKRETATLKCYPIPRHDTVYWYQQGPGQDPQFLISFYEKMQSDKGSIPDRFSAQQFSDYHSELNMSSLELGDSALYFCASSLGLKKRFYNEQFFGPGTRLTVL.

This clone occurred a few times. The chain links TRBV9 to TRBJ1-4; D might be TRBD1 (5 bases). The CDR3 is 15 residues long. V gave up 0 bases and J gave up 7 bases, with 13 bases separating them. Per the germline V gene, CDR1 is SGDLS and CDR2 is YYNGEE. In DNA, the CDR3 is TGTGCCAGCAGCGTAGATCAGGGCTGGGGTGAAAAACTGTTTTTT. This encodes CASSVDQGWGEKLFF.

The V and J genes are TRBV7-3 and TRBJ2-1, with 10 bases that match TRBD2. This CDR3 spans 15 amino acids. Germline V gene sequence: CDR1 SGHTA, CDR2 FQGTGA. The V and J ends lost 5 bases and 7 bases, in that order; junction bases with no gene match: 8. The CDR3 loop is CASSPGTSVRNEQFF. CDR3 DNA sequence: TGTGCCAGCAGCCCCGGGACTAGCGTGCGGAATGAGCAGTTCTTC.

This chain connects TRBV28 to TRBJ1-1; unclear D gene. Germline lookup yields CDR1 MDHEN and CDR2 SYDVKM. Trimming took 2 bases from V and 1 from J, leaving 11 bases between them. CDR3 length: 15 amino acids. The DNA of the CDR3 is TGTGCCAGCAGTTTACGGTTCCTTGAGAACACTGAAGCTTTCTTT. It specifies CASSLRFLENTEAFF.

The chain combines TRBV6-4 with TRBJ2-7, with 8 bases fitting TRBD1. The CDR3 totals 15 residues. Germline CDR1 and CDR2: MRHNA and SNTAGT. J gave up 4 bases and V 2 bases, and 7 bases lay outside the gene matches. The CDR3 coding sequence is TGTGCCAGCAGTGACCGGACAGGGAACCCTTACGAGCAGTACTTC. This sequence encodes CASSDRTGNPYEQYF.